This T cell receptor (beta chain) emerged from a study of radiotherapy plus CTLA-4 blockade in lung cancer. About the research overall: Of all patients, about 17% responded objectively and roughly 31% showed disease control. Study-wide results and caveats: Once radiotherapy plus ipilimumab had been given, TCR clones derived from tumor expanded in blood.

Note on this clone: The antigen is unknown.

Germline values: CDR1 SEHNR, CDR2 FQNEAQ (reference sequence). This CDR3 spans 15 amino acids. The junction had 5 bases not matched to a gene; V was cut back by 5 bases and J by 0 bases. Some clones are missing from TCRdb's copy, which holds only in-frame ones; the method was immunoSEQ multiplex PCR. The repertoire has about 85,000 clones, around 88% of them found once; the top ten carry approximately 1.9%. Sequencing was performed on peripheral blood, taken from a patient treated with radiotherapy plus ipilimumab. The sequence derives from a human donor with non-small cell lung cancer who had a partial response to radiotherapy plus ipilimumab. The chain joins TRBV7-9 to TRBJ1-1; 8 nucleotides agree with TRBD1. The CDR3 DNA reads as TGTGCCAGCAGCCTAGGGGGACAGGTGAACACTGAAGCTTTCTTT. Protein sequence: CASSLGGQVNTEAFF.